This entry describes one T cell receptor (beta chain). The data originate from a study of blood T cell repertoires in COVID-19. Across the study: The cDNA or gDNA used as material had been derived from T cells, B-cell-depleted T cells, or PBMCs.

Assay used: immunoSEQ multiplex PCR; TCRdb lists only in-frame clones, some missing. The top ten clones hold 15% to 20% of a sample with 200,000 or so clones, approximately 81% of them seen once. V gave up 4 bases and J gave up 10 bases, with 14 bases separating them. The germline V gene has CDR1 SGHRS and CDR2 YFSETQ. CDR3 size: 12 residues. The sample was peripheral blood. The sequence came from a human donor in a cohort sampled during active COVID-19. The chain employs TRBV5-1 and TRBJ1-1; D is unresolved. In DNA form, the CDR3 reads TGCGCCAGCAGCCCTGGCGGGGAGACAGCTTTCTTT. It is translated as CASSPGGETAFF.